This T cell receptor (beta chain) appears in the sequencing data of a study of blood T cell repertoires in COVID-19. Study summary: The United States, Italy and Spain provided the acute and convalescent COVID-19 samples.

The V gene lost 4 bases and the J gene lost 0 bases, with 13 bases spanning the gap. The CDR3 totals 15 residues. Germline CDR1 is SGHDN and CDR2 is FVKESK. This table comes from immunoSEQ multiplex PCR, and its TCRdb copy is limited to in-frame clones, with some not included. The top ten clones hold more than 9% of a sample with over 300,000 clones, over 75% of them seen once. Participants were aged roughly 18 to 89 years from around 24 US areas. The gene calls are TRBV14 and TRBJ2-7; D is possibly TRBD2 (6 bases). This receptor was taken from a woman under 30 who had recovered from COVID-19. Sequenced input: PBMCs or T cells enriched from blood (not recorded which). The CDR3: CASSPYLGGSYEQYF. DNA of the CDR3: TGTGCCAGCAGCCCCTACCTGGGGGGCTCCTACGAGCAGTACTTC.